Listed here are 12 T cell receptor beta chains from one sample, sequenced in a study of regulatory T cells in long-lasting Graves disease (dated by TCRdb to the early 2020s). Libraries came from multiplex PCR. For sequencing, an Illumina HiSeq 4000 was employed. TCR beta libraries were built with iRepertoire HTBI primers and Arm-PCR amplification of CDR3 regions. The public reads were run again by TCRdb, first through fastp at Q25 and then through MiXCR, and only productive beta chains were kept. Each CDR3 protein appears once, grouped with its most common genes and DNA. The sample table lists hundreds of thousands of distinct CDR3 sequences, around 20% of them with a count of one. Jointly, the top ten make up less than 25% of the sample. What this sample's time point label stands for: persistent/refractory GD, antithyroid drugs over 5 years with positive TRAb. For both TCR sequencing and RNA sequencing, RNA was extracted from PBMCs in TRIzol.

This specimen consisted of peripheral blood mononuclear cells (PBMCs), obtained when the disease was refractory, from a patient treated with antithyroid drugs. These receptors all stem from a female donor with Graves disease.

This clonotype was seen a handful of times. CDR3 sequence reads: CASSIGWQGEQYF. In DNA, the CDR3 is TGTGCCAGTAGTATAGGATGGCAGGGTGAGCAGTACTTC. The J gene is TRBJ2-7, the V gene TRBV19; D possibly corresponds to TRBD1 (5 bases). Germline V gene lookup returns CDR1 LNHDA and CDR2 SQIVND (reference sequence). The CDR3 is 13 amino acids. With 1 base removed from V and 7 bases from J, the gap between germline ends came to 11 bases.

This clonotype occurred many times. V and J are TRBV7-9 and TRBJ2-7, with D unresolved. This CDR3 comprises 11 residues. CDR1 SEHNR and CDR2 FQNEAQ come from the germline V gene (reference sequence). Trimming took off 5 bases at V and 3 bases at J, with 5 bases between the two ends. The CDR3 nucleotides are TGTGCCAGCAGCACCTACTACGAGCAGTACTTC. Its protein is CASSTYYEQYF.

This chain connects TRBV5-1 to TRBJ2-7, with D perhaps being TRBD1 or TRBD2 (7 bases each). Germline V gene lookup returns CDR1 SGHRS and CDR2 YFSETQ. The CDR3 has 14 amino acids. V shed 4 bases and J shed 3 bases, with 14 bases lying between them. This chain's CDR3 is CASSDPRGGYEQYF. For the CDR3, the DNA is TGCGCCAGCAGCGACCCCAGGGGGGGCTACGAGCAGTACTTC.

This clonotype has just a few counts. This chain links TRBV20-1 with TRBJ2-3, with a possible D match to TRBD2 (5 bases). V was pared by 0 bases and J by 4 bases, with 17 bases between. The CDR3 extends over 16 amino acids. From germline, CDR1 is DFQATT and CDR2 SNEGSKA (reference sequence). For the CDR3, the DNA is TGCAGTGCTAGAGATCGAAGCGGCTTCGGTGCAGATACGCAGTATTTT. It specifies CSARDRSGFGADTQYF.

This clonotype has at least ten counts. The rearrangement uses TRBV12-3 or TRBV12-4 and TRBJ1-2; 7 nucleotides agree with TRBD1. The CDR3 contains 13 residues. The trim removed 6 bases at V and 7 bases at J, leaving 8 bases unmatched. CDR3 sequence reads: CASSLPDRAGYTF. DNA of the CDR3: TGTGCCAGCAGCCTCCCCGACAGGGCTGGCTACACCTTC.

The chain links TRBV12-3 or TRBV12-4 to TRBJ1-3, with D unresolved. This CDR3 has 14 residues. V was pared by 5 bases and J by 7 bases, with 15 bases between. Here the CDR3 reads CASSPGIGWNTIYF. DNA of the CDR3: TGTGCCAGCAGTCCCGGTATAGGGTGGAACACCATATATTTT.

The gene calls are TRBV11-1 and TRBJ2-3, with D uncertain. Germline loops: CDR1 SGHAT, CDR2 FQDESV (reference sequence). Trimming cost V 5 bases and J 1 base, with 7 bases left between them. This CDR3 contains 13 residues. CDR3 sequence: CASSTEGTDTQYF. The CDR3 nucleotides read TGTGCCAGCAGCACCGAGGGCACAGATACGCAGTATTTT. Drawing the rest from reference TRBV11-1 and TRBJ2-3, the complete variable domain is EAEVAQSPRYKITEKSQAVAFWCDPISGHATLYWYRQILGQGPELLVQFQDESVVDDSQLPKDRFSAERLKGVDSTLKIQPAELGDSAMYLCASSTEGTDTQYFGPGTRLTVL.

This clonotype was observed many times. This sequence joins TRBV6-5 and TRBJ2-5, with TRBD1 identical over 12 bases. V gave up 4 bases and J gave up 1 base; unmatched junction bases: 10. Germline assignment: CDR1 MNHEY and CDR2 SVGAGI. The CDR3 covers 18 residues. CDR3 amino acids: CASSSGTGGLSSQETQYF. The CDR3 nucleotides read TGTGCCAGCAGTTCTGGGACAGGGGGCCTCTCCAGCCAAGAGACCCAGTACTTC.

This clonotype has only a few counts. The chain uses TRBV2 and TRBJ1-1; 9 nucleotides align to TRBD1. The CDR3 runs 14 residues. CDR1 SNHLY and CDR2 FYNNEI come from the germline V gene. V shed 5 bases and J 8 bases; nucleotides not matched to a gene: 9. CDR3 bases: TGTGCCAGCAGTCCTGGACAGGGGCCTCTAGAAGCTTTCTTT. Translated: CASSPGQGPLEAFF.

A note on this clonotype: A clone one base away is much larger, so this may be a read error. The V and J genes are TRBV28 and TRBJ2-5, with 9 positions matching TRBD2. The CDR3 totals 17 residues. CDR1 MDHEN and CDR2 SYDVKM come from the germline V gene. The CDR3 DNA reads as TGTACCAGCAGTTTTCCCACCGAGCGGGGGGATCAAGAGACCCAGTACTTC. It codes for CTSSFPTERGDQETQYF. The entire variable domain, with the rest obtained from reference TRBV28 and TRBJ2-5, is as follows: DVKVTQSSRYLVKRTGEKVFLECVQDMDHENMFWYRQDPGLGLRLIYFSYDVKMKEKGDIPEGYSVSREKKERFSLILESASTNQTSMYLCTSSFPTERGDQETQYFGPGTRLLVL.

Many counts were recorded for this clonotype. At one end the junction does not follow the germline gene, possibly because of a read error. The chain uses TRBV5-1 and TRBJ2-7; D not certain. The CDR3 totals 12 residues. Per germline, CDR1 SGHRS and CDR2 YFSETQ. The CDR3 region is CASSLEGNEQYF. The CDR3 coding sequence is TGTGCCAGCAGCTTGGAAGGAAACGAGCAGTACTTC.

This clonotype has ten or more counts. The gene calls are TRBV18 and TRBJ1-1; 7 bases align to TRBD1. The CDR3 extends over 14 amino acids. Trimming at V came to 3 bases and at J to 5 bases, leaving 6 bases not matched to a gene. Germline CDR1 KGHSH, CDR2 LQKENI. The CDR3 DNA follows: TGTGCCAGCTCACCTCTTCAGGGGGAGACTGAAGCTTTCTTT. Its protein product is CASSPLQGETEAFF.